This TCR beta chain was retrieved from a study of tumor and adjacent non-tumor tissue in lung cancer (dated by TCRdb to the late 2010s). Concerning the study at large: Of the cohort, about a dozen patients had adenocarcinoma, 2 had squamous cell carcinoma and 1 had small cell lung cancer. The approximately 15 enrolled patients, of whom some 10 were men and 5 were women, were aged about 30 to 85 years and were diagnosed with TNM stage I to III disease. Sequencing produced some 130,000,000 productive TCRbeta reads in total, an average of approximately 4.5 million reads per sample. Bulk TCRbeta repertoires were compared between lung tumor tissue and matched distant non-tumor lung tissue obtained from about 16 lung cancer patients. TCRbeta CDR3 sequencing was performed on approximately 30 paired specimens, with one tumor sample and one normal lung sample collected per patient.

Study-wide conclusions, independent of this receptor: The top 100 clones accounted for a significantly larger cumulative portion of the repertoire in normal lung than in tumor tissue. Neither the sequencing platform nor unique molecular identifiers are mentioned in the methods. The cohort had only 15 patients, and the authors noted that larger samples and more detailed clinical data are needed. Significantly higher TCR diversity (inverse Simpson) was observed in tumor tissue than in normal lung tissue (around 460 vs 160, P = 0.0075, Mann-Whitney U test). Significantly higher TCR diversity was found in younger patients, and higher tumor TCR diversity was associated with shorter overall and disease-free survival. Because peripheral blood was not sequenced, the blood TCRbeta repertoires of the lung cancer patients in the study went unexamined.

RNA was extracted from bulk unsorted tissue and checked for quality with a NanoDrop ND-1000 and an Agilent 2100. Normal lung samples were distant non-tumor tissue taken more than 3 cm from the tumor edge. Donors were newly diagnosed lung cancer patients admitted for thoracic surgery in China between August and November 2014, without prior chemotherapy. Patients who had received previous radiotherapy or chemotherapy, or who had another concurrent cancer, were excluded from the study. Pieces of surgical tissue measuring roughly 1-2.1 cm3 were kept in RNAlater solution and held at -80 degrees C until needed. Reading from cysteine to phenylalanine, the CDR3 counts 16 amino acids. The only DNA kept is the CDR3, 48 bases in frame from the first base. V is clipped by 6 bases and J by 1 base, and the sequence between their germline boundaries is 18 bases long. On this clonotype: What antigen it recognizes has not been identified. Being one base from a much bigger clone, this may be a read error.

Preparation of the library involved multiplex PCR. TCRdb lists the instrument as Illumina HiSeq 2500. TCRbeta libraries were constructed through three rounds of nested PCR with primers (Table S4) according to protocols modified from ARM-PCR. PCR products of 200-500 bp were gel-excised and purified with the QIAquick gel extraction kit before sequencing. The original pipeline was this. Trimmomatic was used to clean the reads, FLASH merged the cleaned reads into complete CDR3 sequences, and MiTCR assigned the sequences to V(D)J germline segments. VDJtools was used to compute clonal diversity as the inverse Simpson's index. A read counted as productive if the sequence was in-frame and lacked a premature stop codon. TCRdb handled the public reads itself, with Q25 trimming in fastp and clone calling in MiXCR, and kept productive beta chains. Under each unique CDR3 protein, matching rows form one entry showing the most common genes and DNA. The V and J calls follow TCRdb's processing rather than the paper's. In this sample the table shows tens of thousands of distinct CDR3 sequences, over 65% of which occur a single time. Of the sample, under 50% is held by the ten largest clones.

The receptor comes from a man between 65 and 85 years old with non-small cell lung cancer. The sample comprised distant non-tumor lung tissue. Here the chain combines TRBV12-3 or TRBV12-4 and TRBJ1-2; the D gene is perhaps TRBD1, from 6 matching bases. CDR3 sequence: CASSPLQGRDNYGYTF. The DNA is as follows: TGTGCCAGCAGCCCGTTACAGGGCAGGGATAACTATGGCTACACCTTC.